The next 22 T cell receptor beta chains were all read from a single sample in a study of blood T cell repertoires in COVID-19 (dated by TCRdb to 2020 to 2021). Library construction relied on the immunoSEQ multiplex PCR assay. The table was pulled from immuneACCESS by TCRdb, which kept in-frame rearrangements only. Such tables lose some clones; where checked, under half of the loss comes from unresolved V genes, and the rest has no known cause. Recorded for this sample are tens of thousands of clones; roughly 86% of them occurred a single time. 6.9% of the sample goes to the ten largest clones. The sample consisted of peripheral blood. All receptors come from a man over 45 with active COVID-19.

The rearrangement links TRBV5-1 to TRBJ2-1, with 10 positions matching TRBD2. V was clipped by 4 bases and J by 2 bases; unmatched bases: 6. Germline CDR1 is SGHRS and CDR2 is YFSETQ. The CDR3 has 16 residues. The CDR3 DNA is TGCGCCAGCAGCGACACTAGCGGGGTTCCCTACAATGAGCAGTTCTTC. Translating gives CASSDTSGVPYNEQFF. Drawing the rest from reference TRBV5-1 and TRBJ2-1, the complete variable domain is KAGVTQTPRYLIKTRGQQVTLSCSPISGHRSVSWYQQTPGQGLQFLFEYFSETQRNKGNFPGRFSGRQFSNSRSEMNVSTLELGDSALYLCASSDTSGVPYNEQFFGPGTRLTVL.

This clone occurred once. The chain carries TRBV7-2 and TRBJ2-3, with 9 positions matching TRBD2. There are 18 residues in the CDR3. V lost 5 bases and J lost 0; bases outside the gene matches: 12. Germline-derived CDR1 and CDR2 are SGHTA and FQGNSA. CDR3 region: CASSRRASGTHSTDTQYF. DNA for the CDR3: TGTGCCAGCAGCAGGAGGGCTAGCGGGACCCACAGCACAGATACGCAGTATTTT. The whole variable domain, remainder taken from reference TRBV7-2 and TRBJ2-3, is GAGVSQSPSNKVTEKGKDVELRCDPISGHTALYWYRQSLGQGLEFLIYFQGNSAPDKSGLPSDRFSAERTGGSVSTLTIQRTQQEDSAVYLCASSRRASGTHSTDTQYFGPGTRLTVL.

The V call is TRBV29-1, the J call TRBJ1-1; D gene ambiguous. Trimming removed 1 base at V and 8 bases at J, with 11 bases between. The CDR3 is 12 amino acids. Germline V gene lookup returns CDR1 SQVTM and CDR2 ANQGSEA. CDR3 region: CSVEGMGREAFF. CDR3 nucleotides: TGCAGCGTTGAAGGGATGGGCAGGGAAGCTTTCTTT.

This clone was observed a handful of times. The rearrangement links TRBV3-1 (or the pseudogene TRBV3-2) to TRBJ1-4, with TRBD1 matching 7 bases. J gave up 11 bases and V 3 bases, and 3 bases lay outside the gene matches. CDR3 length equals 12 residues. Germline V gene sequence: CDR1 LGHDT, CDR2 YNNKEL (reference sequence). CDR3 DNA sequence: TGTGCCAGCAGCCAGGACAGGTCCAAACTGTTTTTT. This encodes CASSQDRSKLFF.

The gene calls are TRBV6-5 and TRBJ1-2; 9 nucleotides agree with TRBD1. The CDR3 covers 16 residues. V shed 2 bases and J 8 bases; nucleotides not matched to a gene: 12. The V gene's germline CDR1 is MNHEY and CDR2 SVGAGI. Written as DNA, the CDR3 is TGTGCCAGCAGTTACAGCGGTGACAGGGGGTTTCGAGGCTACACCTTC. Its translation: CASSYSGDRGFRGYTF.

The genes are TRBV28 and TRBJ2-3; 9 nucleotides agree with TRBD1. The germline gives CDR1 MDHEN, CDR2 SYDVKM. J gave up 4 bases and V 0 bases, and 14 bases lay outside the gene matches. CDR3 length: 19 amino acids. The CDR3 nucleotides are TGTGCCAGCAGTTTATGGATTCGAAACCGGGACAGGGACCCAGATACGCAGTATTTT. It encodes CASSLWIRNRDRDPDTQYF. Full variable domain (rest looked up from reference TRBV28 and TRBJ2-3): DVKVTQSSRYLVKRTGEKVFLECVQDMDHENMFWYRQDPGLGLRLIYFSYDVKMKEKGDIPEGYSVSREKKERFSLILESASTNQTSMYLCASSLWIRNRDRDPDTQYFGPGTRLTVL.

This clone was seen once. This chain connects TRBV28 to TRBJ1-1; D uncertain. The CDR3 contains 11 residues. Per germline, CDR1 MDHEN and CDR2 SYDVKM. V was cut by 9 bases and J by 1 base, with 6 bases left in between. CDR3 region: CASRWNTEAFF. CDR3 DNA: TGTGCCAGTCGGTGGAACACTGAAGCTTTCTTT. Combining the CDR3 with reference TRBV28 and TRBJ1-1 gives the whole variable domain DVKVTQSSRYLVKRTGEKVFLECVQDMDHENMFWYRQDPGLGLRLIYFSYDVKMKEKGDIPEGYSVSREKKERFSLILESASTNQTSMYLCASRWNTEAFFGQGTRLTVV.

V usage is TRBV9 and J usage is TRBJ1-4, with D possibly being TRBD1 (6 bases). Germline V gene data show CDR1 as SGDLS and CDR2 as YYNGEE. The germline V and J ends were trimmed by 0 bases and 8 bases, with 14 bases remaining between them. This CDR3 is built from 15 residues. In DNA form, the CDR3 reads TGTGCCAGCAGCGTAGGAGGGGGGGGATCCGAAAAACTGTTTTTT. This sequence encodes CASSVGGGGSEKLFF.

The V call is TRBV5-1, the J call TRBJ2-5, with a weak D call TRBD2 (5 bases). The CDR3 contains 12 residues. The germline CDR1 and CDR2 sequences are SGHRS and YFSETQ. Deletions cut 4 bases from V and 1 base from J, with 5 bases between. CDR3 in amino acids: CASSAGQETQYF. CDR3 DNA sequence: TGCGCCAGCAGCGCGGGCCAAGAGACCCAGTACTTC.

The chain employs TRBV10-3 and TRBJ1-2, with TRBD1 matching 7 bases. V lost 4 bases, J lost 5 bases, and 7 bases stayed unmatched. The CDR3 has 14 amino acids. Germline CDR1 is ENHRY and CDR2 is SYGVKD. CDR3 sequence: CAISGGTATYGYTF. The CDR3 nucleotides read TGTGCCATCAGTGGAGGGACAGCTACTTATGGCTACACCTTC.

The chain carries TRBV7-9 and TRBJ2-2; maybe TRBD1 (5 bases). V was trimmed by 10 bases and J by 1 base, leaving 22 bases between them. CDR3 length: 17 residues. Germline values: CDR1 SEHNR, CDR2 FQNEAQ (reference sequence). Written as DNA, the CDR3 is TGTGCCACCCCAGTTAAAGGGGCACCGAGGAACACCGGGGAGCTGTTTTTT. Translated: CATPVKGAPRNTGELFF.

The CDR3 is CASSLGQAGNTIYF. The CDR3 bases are TGTGCCAGCAGCCTTGGACAAGCTGGAAACACCATATATTTT. This rearrangement joins TRBV3-1 (or the pseudogene TRBV3-2) to TRBJ1-3; D might be TRBD1 (5 bases). The CDR3 length is 14 residues. In germline, CDR1 is LGHDT, CDR2 YNNKEL (reference sequence). V was pared by 4 bases and J by 2 bases, with 9 bases between.

V gene TRBV7-9 combines with J gene TRBJ1-6; D is unresolved. V dropped 3 bases and J dropped 6 bases, with 6 bases sitting between them. The germline V gene has CDR1 SEHNR and CDR2 FQNEAQ (reference sequence). The CDR3 spans 13 residues. CDR3 residues: CASSLGVNSPLHF. The CDR3 DNA is TGTGCCAGCAGCTTGGGAGTTAATTCACCCCTCCACTTT.

This clone was detected only once. This rearrangement joins TRBV18 to TRBJ1-2; TRBD1 aligns across 10 bases. Germline V gives CDR1 KGHSH, CDR2 LQKENI. The CDR3 sequence is 14 residues long. Trimming cost V 6 bases and J 2 bases; bases outside gene matches: 3. Here the CDR3 DNA reads TGTGCCAGCTCGCAGGGACAGGGGAACTATGGCTACACCTTC. Translating it yields CASSQGQGNYGYTF.

V and J are TRBV4-1 and TRBJ2-2; tentative D call: TRBD1 (6 bases). The CDR3 runs 16 residues. The ends were cut back, 0 bases at V and 4 bases at J, with 12 bases in the middle. From germline, CDR1 is MGHRA and CDR2 YSYEKL. CDR3 coding DNA: TGCGCCAGCAGCCAAGAAGTGGGGGCTGGCACCGGGGAGCTGTTTTTT. This gives the protein CASSQEVGAGTGELFF.

The V call is TRBV5-1, the J call TRBJ1-1, with unresolved D. Germline loops: CDR1 SGHRS, CDR2 YFSETQ. The CDR3 has 17 amino acids. V was clipped by 1 base and J by 3 bases, with 19 bases between them. The CDR3 here is CASSLRGRNGYYTEAFF. CDR3 coding DNA: TGCGCCAGCAGCTTGAGAGGGCGCAATGGGTATTACACTGAAGCTTTCTTT.

This chain connects TRBV11-2 to TRBJ1-1; 9 bases are shared with TRBD1. Trimming at V came to 2 bases and at J to 6 bases, leaving 10 bases not matched to a gene. Germline loops: CDR1 SGHAT, CDR2 FQNNGV. The CDR3 loop spans 16 amino acids. CDR3 in DNA: TGTGCCAGCAGCTTATCCTCGACAGGGGGGCAAGCTGAAGCTTTCTTT. This encodes CASSLSSTGGQAEAFF. The whole variable domain, remainder taken from reference TRBV11-2 and TRBJ1-1, is EAGVAQSPRYKIIEKRQSVAFWCNPISGHATLYWYQQILGQGPKLLIQFQNNGVVDDSQLPKDRFSAERLKGVDSTLKIQPAKLEDSAVYLCASSLSSTGGQAEAFFGQGTRLTVV.

This clone has at least ten counts. This chain joins TRBV19 and TRBJ2-7; 10 bases are a match to TRBD2. Trimming removed 6 bases from V and 6 bases from J; junction bases left unmatched: 17. From germline, CDR1 is LNHDA and CDR2 SQIVND (reference sequence). This CDR3 has 17 residues. CDR3 coding DNA: TGTGCCAGTAGCCCGTCCCAGCGGGAGGGCCCACGATGCGAGCAGTACGTC. Protein: CASSPSQREGPRCEQYV.

This clone was detected only once. The gene calls are TRBV24-1 and TRBJ2-3; D perhaps matches TRBD1 (6 bases). Germline lookup yields CDR1 KGHDR and CDR2 SFDVKD. This CDR3 spans 15 amino acids. Deletions cut 7 bases from V and 1 base from J, with 14 bases between. The CDR3 region is CATSPGVLGTDTQYF. The CDR3 region has the DNA TGTGCCACCAGCCCAGGGGTGCTAGGCACAGATACGCAGTATTTT.

This clone showed up just once. The rearrangement links TRBV11-3 to TRBJ2-3, with D possibly TRBD1 on 5 matching bases. The CDR3 sequence is 14 residues long. The V end lost 4 bases, the J end lost 4 bases, and 12 bases lay between the germline ends. CDR1 and CDR2 from the germline V gene are SGHNT and YENEEA. DNA of the CDR3: TGTGCCAGCAGCTCCCAGGGTGGGGCAGATACGCAGTATTTT. This encodes CASSSQGGADTQYF.

V gene TRBV2 combines with J gene TRBJ2-5; D may be TRBD2 (5 bases). The CDR3 has 13 residues. Germline values: CDR1 SNHLY, CDR2 FYNNEI. Trimming removed 7 bases at V and 5 bases at J, with 14 bases between. CDR3 sequence (DNA): TGTGCCAGCATGCCCCGAGGGTACGAGACCCAGTACTTC. It specifies CASMPRGYETQYF. The variable domain in full, with the rest retrieved from reference TRBV2 and TRBJ2-5, is EPEVTQTPSHQVTQMGQEVILRCVPISNHLYFYWYRQILGQKVEFLVSFYNNEISEKSEIFDDQFSVERPDGSNFTLKIRSTKLEDSAMYFCASMPRGYETQYFGPGTRLLVL.

V gene TRBV19 combines with J gene TRBJ1-2, with a tentative D call TRBD1 (5 bases). The CDR3 sequence is 12 residues long. V was trimmed by 3 bases and J by 4 bases, leaving 6 bases between them. CDR1 LNHDA and CDR2 SQIVND come from the germline V gene (reference sequence). CDR3 loop: CASSIQGYGYTF. The CDR3 DNA sequence: TGTGCCAGTAGTATTCAGGGCTATGGCTACACCTTC.